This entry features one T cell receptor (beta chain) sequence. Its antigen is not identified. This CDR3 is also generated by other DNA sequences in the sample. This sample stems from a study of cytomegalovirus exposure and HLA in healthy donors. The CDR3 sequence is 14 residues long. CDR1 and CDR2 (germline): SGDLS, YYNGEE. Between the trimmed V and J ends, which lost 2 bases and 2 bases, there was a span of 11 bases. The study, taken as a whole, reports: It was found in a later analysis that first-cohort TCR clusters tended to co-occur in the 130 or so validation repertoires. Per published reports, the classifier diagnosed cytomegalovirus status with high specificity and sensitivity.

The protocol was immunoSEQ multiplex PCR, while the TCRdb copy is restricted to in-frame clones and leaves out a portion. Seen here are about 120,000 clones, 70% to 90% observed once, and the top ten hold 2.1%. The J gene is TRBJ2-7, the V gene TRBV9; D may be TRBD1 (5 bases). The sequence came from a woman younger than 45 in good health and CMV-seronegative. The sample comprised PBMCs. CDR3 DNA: TGTGCCAGCAGCGTGGGGCAGGGCCCCTACGAGCAGTACTTC. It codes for CASSVGQGPYEQYF.